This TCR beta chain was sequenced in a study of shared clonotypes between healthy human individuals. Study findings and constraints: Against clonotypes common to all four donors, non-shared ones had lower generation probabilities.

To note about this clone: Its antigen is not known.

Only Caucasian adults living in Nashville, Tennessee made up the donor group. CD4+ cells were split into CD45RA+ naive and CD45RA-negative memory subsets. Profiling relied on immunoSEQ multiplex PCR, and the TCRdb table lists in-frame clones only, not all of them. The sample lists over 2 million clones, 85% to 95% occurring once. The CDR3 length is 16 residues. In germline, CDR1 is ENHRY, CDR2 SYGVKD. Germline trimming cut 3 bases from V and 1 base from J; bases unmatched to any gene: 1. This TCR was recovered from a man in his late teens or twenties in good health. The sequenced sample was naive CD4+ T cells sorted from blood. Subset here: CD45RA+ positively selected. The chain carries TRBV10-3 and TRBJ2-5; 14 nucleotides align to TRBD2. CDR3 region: CAISDGLAGGQETQYF. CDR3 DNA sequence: TGTGCCATCAGTGATGGACTAGCGGGAGGCCAAGAGACCCAGTACTTC.